This TCR beta chain is drawn from a study of blood T cells in healthy people across ages. Study-level background: About one barcoded beta molecule per two T cells was the capture yield of template switching. Points from the study as a whole: The unsorted PBMCs prevented any conclusive comparison of naive versus antigen-experienced cells. Investigators treated diversity estimates from one million T cells as underestimates.

This clonotype was found a few times. As yet, its antigen is unknown. The use of a sample-barcoded 5' primer and a J-beta primer mix characterized a second PCR of about 7 to 12 cycles. TCRdb analysed the 5' RACE reads with MiXCR anew, one entry per CDR3 protein. The data hold 1.2 million to 1.5 million distinct CDR3 sequences, with roughly 59% observed a single time. This CDR3 has 15 amino acids. The germline V gene encodes CDR1 MGHDK and CDR2 SYGVNS. Investigators took around 10 milliliters of peripheral blood from every donor. The source is a man younger than 35 in good health. Material: blood. The chain is built from TRBV25-1 and TRBJ2-4, with 12 positions matching TRBD2. The J call may be mistaken, given a closer DNA end match to TRBJ2-7. In DNA, the CDR3 is TGTGCCAGCAGTGAATGGGGGACTAGCGGGTCCGAGCAGTACTTC. As protein: CASSEWGTSGSEQYF.